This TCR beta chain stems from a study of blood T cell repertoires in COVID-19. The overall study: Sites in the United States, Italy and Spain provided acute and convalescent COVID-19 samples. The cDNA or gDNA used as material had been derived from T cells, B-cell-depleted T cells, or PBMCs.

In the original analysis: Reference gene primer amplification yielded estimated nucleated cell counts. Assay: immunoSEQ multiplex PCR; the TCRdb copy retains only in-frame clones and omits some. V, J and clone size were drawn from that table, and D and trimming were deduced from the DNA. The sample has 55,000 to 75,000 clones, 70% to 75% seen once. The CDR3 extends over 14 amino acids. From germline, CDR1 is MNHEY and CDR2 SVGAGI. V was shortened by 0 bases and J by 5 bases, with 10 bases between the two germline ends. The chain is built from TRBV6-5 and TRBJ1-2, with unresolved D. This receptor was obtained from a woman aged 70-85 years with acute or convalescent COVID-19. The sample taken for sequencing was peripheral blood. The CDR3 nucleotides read TGTGCCAGCAGTTACTCGGTAGCAGCGTATGGCTACACCTTC. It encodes CASSYSVAAYGYTF.